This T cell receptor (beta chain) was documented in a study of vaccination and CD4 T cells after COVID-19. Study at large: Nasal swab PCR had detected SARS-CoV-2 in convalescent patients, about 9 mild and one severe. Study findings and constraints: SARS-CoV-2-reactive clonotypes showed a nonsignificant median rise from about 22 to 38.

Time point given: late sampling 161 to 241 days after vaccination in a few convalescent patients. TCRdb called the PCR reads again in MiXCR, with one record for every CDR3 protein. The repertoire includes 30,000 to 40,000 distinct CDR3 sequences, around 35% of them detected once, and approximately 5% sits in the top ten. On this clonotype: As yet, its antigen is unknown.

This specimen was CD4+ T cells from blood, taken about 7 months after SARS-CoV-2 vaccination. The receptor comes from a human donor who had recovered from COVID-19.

The CDR3 spells CASSRSHLGQGGNEKLFF. DNA of the CDR3: TGTGCCAGCAGCCGTTCCCACCTCGGACAGGGAGGAAATGAAAAACTGTTTTTT. The chain uses TRBV28 and TRBJ1-4, with 8 bases matching TRBD1. V was clipped by 6 bases and J by 5 bases; unmatched bases: 17. This CDR3 contains 18 residues. From germline, CDR1 is MDHEN and CDR2 SYDVKM.